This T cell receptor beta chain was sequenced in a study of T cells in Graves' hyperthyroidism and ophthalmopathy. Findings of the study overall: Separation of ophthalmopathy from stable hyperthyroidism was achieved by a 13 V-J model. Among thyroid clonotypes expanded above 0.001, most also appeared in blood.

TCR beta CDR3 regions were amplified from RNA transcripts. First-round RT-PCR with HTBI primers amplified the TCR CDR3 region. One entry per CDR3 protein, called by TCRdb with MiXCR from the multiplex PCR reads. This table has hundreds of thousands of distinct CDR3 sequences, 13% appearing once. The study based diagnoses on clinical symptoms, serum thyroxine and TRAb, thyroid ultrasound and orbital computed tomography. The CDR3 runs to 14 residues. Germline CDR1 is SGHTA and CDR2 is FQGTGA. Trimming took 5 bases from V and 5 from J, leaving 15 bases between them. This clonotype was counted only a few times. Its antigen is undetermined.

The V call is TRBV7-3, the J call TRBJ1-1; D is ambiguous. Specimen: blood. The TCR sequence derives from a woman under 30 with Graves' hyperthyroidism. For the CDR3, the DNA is TGTGCCAGCAGCAACGTGGCGGAGCAGACTGAAGCTTTCTTT. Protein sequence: CASSNVAEQTEAFF.